This entry lists 16 T cell receptor beta chains sequenced from one sample in a study of radiation and T cells in renal cell carcinoma. The data were produced by immunoSEQ multiplex PCR, yet TCRdb's version contains in-frame clones alone and is incomplete. The sample includes 130,000 to 150,000 clones, 75% to 90% of them seen just once. Specified time point: blood 4 weeks post-SBRT, at nephrectomy. This sample's treatment: 15 Gy SBRT to primary tumor, nephrectomy 4 weeks later. This specimen consisted of blood, obtained from a patient whose treatment included radiotherapy and nephrectomy. The receptors shown here come from a woman aged 50 to 60 with renal cell carcinoma.

The chain links TRBV9 to TRBJ2-2; 8 bases map to TRBD1. The CDR3 totals 16 residues. Unmatched junction bases numbered 9, after V lost 4 bases and J lost 4 bases. Germline V gene lookup returns CDR1 SGDLS and CDR2 YYNGEE. The CDR3 region has the DNA TGTGCCAGCAGCATAGCGACAGGGGACCTCACCGGGGAGCTGTTTTTT. This translates into CASSIATGDLTGELFF.

V is TRBV15 and J is TRBJ2-7, with TRBD2 identical over 9 bases. Germline loops: CDR1 LNHNV, CDR2 YYDKDF (reference sequence). The trim removed 6 bases at V and 3 bases at J, leaving 3 bases unmatched. The CDR3 has 13 amino acids. The CDR3 region has the DNA TGTGCCACCAGTGGCGGGGGGGACTACGAGCAGTACTTC. This gives the protein CATSGGGDYEQYF.

This chain links TRBV7-9 with TRBJ1-1; no clear D. The CDR3 extends over 12 amino acids. In germline, CDR1 is SEHNR, CDR2 FQNEAQ (reference sequence). Trimming stripped 3 bases from V and 0 bases from J, with 2 bases between. CDR3 bases: TGTGCCAGCAGCTTTATGAACACTGAAGCTTTCTTT. This encodes CASSFMNTEAFF. Variable domain in full (rest from reference TRBV7-9 and TRBJ1-1): DTGVSQNPRHKITKRGQNVTFRCDPISEHNRLYWYRQTLGQGPEFLTYFQNEAQLEKSRLLSDRFSAERPKGSFSTLEIQRTEQGDSAMYLCASSFMNTEAFFGQGTRLTVV.

This clone has just a few counts. This chain connects TRBV28 to TRBJ2-3, with D perhaps assigned TRBD1 or TRBD2 (5 bases each). The CDR3 consists of 13 residues. Germline V CDR1 and CDR2: MDHEN, SYDVKM. The V end was cut by 7 bases, the J end by 4 bases, with 12 bases between. CDR3 amino acids: CASKSGPSDTQYF. The CDR3 bases are TGTGCCAGCAAATCGGGACCTTCAGATACGCAGTATTTT. Full variable domain (missing parts from reference TRBV28 and TRBJ2-3): DVKVTQSSRYLVKRTGEKVFLECVQDMDHENMFWYRQDPGLGLRLIYFSYDVKMKEKGDIPEGYSVSREKKERFSLILESASTNQTSMYLCASKSGPSDTQYFGPGTRLTVL.

Worth noting for this clone: One end of the junction is discordant with germline, which a read error may explain. The genes are TRBV19 and TRBJ2-5; 9 bases map to TRBD1. Looked up from germline, CDR1 is LNHDA and CDR2 is SQIVND (reference sequence). This CDR3 has 13 residues. The CDR3 DNA sequence: TGTGCCAGTAGATACAGGGGGCAAGGGACCCAGTACTTC. Translation: CASRYRGQGTQYF. Drawing the rest from reference TRBV19 and TRBJ2-5, the complete variable domain is DGGITQSPKYLFRKEGQNVTLSCEQNLNHDAMYWYRQDPGQGLRLIYYSQIVNDFQKGDIAEGYSVSREKKESFPLTVTSAQKNPTAFYLCASRYRGQGTQYFGPGTRLLVL.

This clone was seen only once. The chain combines TRBV4-3 with TRBJ2-1; 7 positions agree with TRBD1. Germline V gives CDR1 LGHNA, CDR2 YSLEER. The V segment lost 0 bases and the J segment 0 bases; nucleotides outside the gene matches: 2. The CDR3 has 16 residues. CDR3 sequence: CASSQDWTGSYNEQFF. CDR3 bases: TGCGCCAGCAGCCAAGATTGGACAGGCTCCTACAATGAGCAGTTCTTC.

This sequence joins TRBV9 and TRBJ1-1; D unresolved. V was clipped by 0 bases and J by 4 bases, with 7 bases between them. The CDR3 loop spans 13 amino acids. Looked up from germline, CDR1 is SGDLS and CDR2 is YYNGEE. In DNA, the CDR3 is TGTGCCAGCAGCGTAGGGGCCACCACTGAAGCTTTCTTT. As protein: CASSVGATTEAFF.

The genes are TRBV7-9 and TRBJ2-4; no reliable D call. The CDR3 covers 18 residues. Germline assignment: CDR1 SEHNR and CDR2 FQNEAQ (reference sequence). V lost 5 bases to trimming and J lost 3 bases, with 23 bases between them. The CDR3 sequence is CASSPALARSLGKNIQYF. In nucleotides, the CDR3 is TGTGCCAGCAGCCCGGCTCTCGCGAGGTCCCTGGGCAAAAACATTCAGTACTTC. Based on the CDR3 plus reference TRBV7-9 and TRBJ2-4, the full variable domain is DTGVSQNPRHKITKRGQNVTFRCDPISEHNRLYWYRQTLGQGPEFLTYFQNEAQLEKSRLLSDRFSAERPKGSFSTLEIQRTEQGDSAMYLCASSPALARSLGKNIQYFGAGTRLSVL.

The gene calls are TRBV18 and TRBJ1-1; 7 nucleotides agree with TRBD1. Germline assignment: CDR1 KGHSH and CDR2 LQKENI. With 4 bases clipped from V and 7 bases from J, the junction kept 3 bases outside the gene matches. The CDR3 totals 12 residues. DNA for the CDR3: TGTGCCAGCTCACTCAACAGGGGTGAAGCTTTCTTT. Its translation is CASSLNRGEAFF.

J is TRBJ2-1 and V is TRBV4-3; 12 nucleotides match TRBD2. Germline CDR1 and CDR2: LGHNA and YSLEER. J lost 8 bases, V lost 4 bases, and 3 bases had no gene match. This CDR3 has 14 residues. The CDR3 sequence is CASSPRLAGDEQFF. CDR3 sequence (DNA): TGCGCCAGCAGCCCTCGACTAGCGGGAGATGAGCAGTTCTTC.

The chain links TRBV11-2 to TRBJ2-7; D is undetermined. Germline V CDR1 and CDR2: SGHAT, FQNNGV. Trimming pared 1 base from V and 0 bases from J, leaving 10 bases between. The CDR3 extends over 15 amino acids. CDR3 loop: CASSLAGGSSYEQYF. Written as DNA, the CDR3 is TGTGCCAGCAGCTTAGCGGGCGGAAGCTCCTACGAGCAGTACTTC. Variable domain in full (rest from reference TRBV11-2 and TRBJ2-7): EAGVAQSPRYKIIEKRQSVAFWCNPISGHATLYWYQQILGQGPKLLIQFQNNGVVDDSQLPKDRFSAERLKGVDSTLKIQPAKLEDSAVYLCASSLAGGSSYEQYFGPGTRLTVT.

This rearrangement joins TRBV7-8 to TRBJ1-2; D ambiguous. The ends were cut back, 10 bases at V and 1 base at J, with 10 bases in the middle. Germline-derived CDR1 and CDR2 are SGHVS and FQNEAQ. The CDR3 runs 12 residues. In DNA form, the CDR3 reads TGTGCCACCCTGGGCGGTAACTATGGCTACACCTTC. Residues: CATLGGNYGYTF.

This chain joins TRBV2 and TRBJ1-5, with D perhaps TRBD1 (5 bases). Germline V gene data show CDR1 as SNHLY and CDR2 as FYNNEI. Trimming left V 8 bases short and J 0 bases short, with 8 bases between. The CDR3 loop spans 13 amino acids. The CDR3 sequence is CASETDSNQPQHF. The CDR3 DNA reads TGTGCCAGCGAGACAGATAGCAATCAGCCCCAGCATTTT.

The sample holds a few counts of this clone. The rearrangement joins TRBV10-1 to TRBJ1-2; TRBD1 is a possible D gene (5 bases). Trimming shortened V by 0 bases and J by 5 bases, and 7 bases separated the two germline ends. There are 13 residues in the CDR3. CDR1 and CDR2 (germline): WNHNN, SYGVQD (reference sequence). For the CDR3, the DNA is TGCGCCAGCAGTGAGTCCCGACAGTATGGCTACACCTTC. Protein: CASSESRQYGYTF.

The genes are TRBV10-2 and TRBJ1-2; D is ambiguous. V lost 3 bases, J lost 8 bases, and 13 bases lay in between. CDR3 length equals 13 residues. The germline V gene encodes CDR1 WSHSY and CDR2 SAAADI. The CDR3, as DNA: TGCGCCAGCAGTGAACGGACGGTCGGGGGCTACACCTTC. Translation: CASSERTVGGYTF.

The chain recombines TRBV6-5 with TRBJ2-7; D may be TRBD2 (7 bases). The germline V and J ends were trimmed by 7 bases and 3 bases, with 19 bases remaining between them. The CDR3 is 15 residues long. CDR1 and CDR2 from the germline V gene are MNHEY and SVGAGI. This CDR3 reads CASTMGGAANYEQYF. In nucleotides, the CDR3 is TGTGCCAGCACCATGGGGGGGGCGGCCAACTACGAGCAGTACTTC.